The 6 T cell receptor beta chains presented below share a single source sample, sequenced in a study of T cells after posttransplantation cyclophosphamide. This table comes from immunoSEQ multiplex PCR, and its TCRdb copy is limited to in-frame clones, with some not included. The table includes tens of thousands of clones, around 94% detected once. The sequencing input was PBMCs. The receptor source for this set is a woman aged 45-60 years in good health and a related stem cell transplant donor.

V and J are TRBV5-1 and TRBJ2-3; D gene unclear. The germline V gene has CDR1 SGHRS and CDR2 YFSETQ. The V end lost 4 bases, the J end lost 2 bases, and 14 bases lay between the germline ends. The CDR3 consists of 15 residues. The CDR3 nucleotides are TGCGCCAGCAGCATGACTCCACCACTCACAGATACGCAGTATTTT. It yields the protein CASSMTPPLTDTQYF.

The chain links TRBV5-1 to TRBJ2-5, with 9 positions matching TRBD2. This CDR3 spans 19 amino acids. Germline V lookup: CDR1 SGHRS, CDR2 YFSETQ. Germline trimming cut 2 bases from V and 3 bases from J; bases unmatched to any gene: 17. The CDR3 nucleotides read TGCGCCAGCAGCTTTCCTAGACAGGGCTGGGCTAGCGGGGAAGAGACCCAGTACTTC. Protein: CASSFPRQGWASGEETQYF.

The chain links TRBV6-5 to TRBJ1-2; D ambiguous. Germline-derived CDR1 and CDR2 are MNHEY and SVGAGI. Between the trimmed V and J ends, which lost 6 bases and 1 base, there was a span of 6 bases. The CDR3 loop spans 12 amino acids. The CDR3 loop is CASSDYNYGYTF. CDR3 DNA: TGTGCCAGCAGCGACTATAACTATGGCTACACCTTC.

This rearrangement joins TRBV29-1 to TRBJ2-2; tentatively, D is TRBD2 (7 bases). Germline V gene lookup returns CDR1 SQVTM and CDR2 ANQGSEA. This CDR3 region has 13 residues. Deletions cut 7 bases from V and 6 bases from J, with 15 bases between. As DNA, the CDR3 is TGCAGCGCCCGAGGGGGGGGCCCCGGGGAGCTGTTTTTT. It translates to CSARGGGPGELFF.

The gene calls are TRBV5-1 and TRBJ2-3, with no clear D. The CDR3 has 13 amino acids. The germline V and J ends were trimmed by 3 bases and 7 bases, with 12 bases remaining between them. Germline values: CDR1 SGHRS, CDR2 YFSETQ. CDR3 bases: TGCGCCAGCAGCTCCCCTCTAAGCAATACGCAGTATTTT. Its protein product is CASSSPLSNTQYF.

The chain has TRBV5-4 and TRBJ2-5; 8 positions agree with TRBD1. The trim removed 2 bases at V and 4 bases at J, leaving 1 base unmatched. Germline values: CDR1 SGHNT, CDR2 YYREEE (reference sequence). CDR3 size: 13 residues. The CDR3 sequence is CASSFDRGETQYF. CDR3 DNA sequence: TGTGCCAGCAGCTTTGACAGGGGAGAGACCCAGTACTTC.